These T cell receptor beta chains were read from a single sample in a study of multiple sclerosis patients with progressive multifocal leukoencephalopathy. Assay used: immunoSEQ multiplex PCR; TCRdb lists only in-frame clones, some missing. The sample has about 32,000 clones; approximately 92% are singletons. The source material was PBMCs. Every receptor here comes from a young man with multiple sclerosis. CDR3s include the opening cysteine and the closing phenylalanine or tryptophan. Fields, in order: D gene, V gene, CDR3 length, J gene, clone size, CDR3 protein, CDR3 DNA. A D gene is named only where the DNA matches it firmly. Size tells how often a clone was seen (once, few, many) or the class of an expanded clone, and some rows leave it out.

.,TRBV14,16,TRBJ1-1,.,CASSQDSAGVYTEAFF,TGTGCCAGCAGCCAAGATAGCGCAGGGGTTTACACTGAAGCTTTCTTT
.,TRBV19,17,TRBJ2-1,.,CASTRRGTASSYNEQFF,TGTGCCAGTACCAGGAGAGGGACGGCGAGCTCCTACAATGAGCAGTTCTTC
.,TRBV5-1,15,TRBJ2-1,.,CASSLELGAYNEQFF,TGCGCCAGCAGCTTGGAGCTGGGAGCCTACAATGAGCAGTTCTTC
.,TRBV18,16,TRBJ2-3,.,CASSAPRFTGTDTQYF,TGTGCCAGCTCTGCACCCCGCTTTACCGGCACAGATACGCAGTATTTT
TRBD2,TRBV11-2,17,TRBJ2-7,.,CASSPGTSGLQRYEQYF,TGTGCCAGCAGCCCGGGGACTAGCGGCCTTCAAAGGTACGAGCAGTACTTC
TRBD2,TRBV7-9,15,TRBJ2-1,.,CASSLRTSGSDEQFF,TGTGCCAGCAGCCTCCGGACTAGCGGGAGTGATGAGCAGTTCTTC
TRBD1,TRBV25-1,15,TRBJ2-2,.,CASRPGTGDTGELFF,TGTGCCAGCCGCCCCGGGACAGGAGACACCGGGGAGCTGTTTTTT
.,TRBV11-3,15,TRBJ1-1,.,CASSFVYGANTEAFF,TGTGCCAGCAGCTTTGTGTACGGGGCGAACACTGAAGCTTTCTTT
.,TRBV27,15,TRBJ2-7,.,CASGSTGFLSYEQYF,TGTGCCAGCGGATCGACCGGTTTTTTATCCTACGAGCAGTACTTC
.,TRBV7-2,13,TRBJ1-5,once,CASSLADLRPQHF,TGTGCCAGCAGCTTAGCGGATCTTAGGCCCCAGCATTTT
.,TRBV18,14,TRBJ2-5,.,CASSPTTGAETQYF,TGTGCCAGCTCACCAACAACCGGGGCAGAGACCCAGTACTTC
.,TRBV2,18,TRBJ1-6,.,CASSEARRGPLYNSPLHF,TGTGCCAGCAGTGAAGCGCGGCGGGGACCCCTCTATAATTCACCCCTCCACTTT
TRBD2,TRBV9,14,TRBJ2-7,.,CASSVLAGAHEQYF,TGTGCCAGCAGCGTTCTAGCGGGAGCACACGAGCAGTACTTC
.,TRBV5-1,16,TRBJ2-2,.,CASSLAGVRNTGELFF,TGCGCCAGCAGCTTGGCCGGGGTTCGGAACACCGGGGAGCTGTTTTTT
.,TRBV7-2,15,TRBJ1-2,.,CASSANRNRFYGYTF,TGTGCCAGCAGCGCGAACAGGAACAGATTCTATGGCTACACCTTC
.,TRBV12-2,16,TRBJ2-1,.,CASRPVAGSSYNEQFF,TGTGCAAGTCGCCCGGTAGCGGGCAGCTCCTACAATGAGCAGTTCTTC
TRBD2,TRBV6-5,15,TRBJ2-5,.,CASSLGGVRGETQYF,TGTGCCAGCAGTCTGGGGGGGGTGAGGGGAGAGACCCAGTACTTC
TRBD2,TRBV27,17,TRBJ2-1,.,CASSFWSSGTPYNEQFF,TGTGCCAGCAGTTTTTGGTCTAGCGGGACTCCCTACAATGAGCAGTTCTTC
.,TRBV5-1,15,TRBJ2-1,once,CASSLWGEFTTEQFF,TGCGCCAGCAGCTTATGGGGGGAATTCACAACTGAGCAGTTCTTC
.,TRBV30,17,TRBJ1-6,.,CAWSVGRVSSYNSPLHF,TGTGCCTGGAGTGTAGGGCGGGTCAGCTCCTATAATTCACCCCTCCACTTT
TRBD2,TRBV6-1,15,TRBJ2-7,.,CASTVGLASSYEQYF,TGTGCCAGCACCGTAGGACTAGCGTCCTCCTACGAGCAGTACTTC
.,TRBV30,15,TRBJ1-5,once,CAWSVGRRINQPQHF,TGTGCCTGGAGTGTAGGTCGGCGGATCAATCAGCCCCAGCATTTT
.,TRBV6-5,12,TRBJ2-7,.,CASGLRSYEQYF,TGTGCCAGCGGCCTCAGGTCCTACGAGCAGTACTTC
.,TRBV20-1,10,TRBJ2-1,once,CSARVREQFF,TGCAGTGCTAGAGTCAGGGAGCAGTTCTTC
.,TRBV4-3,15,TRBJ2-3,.,CASSQFGTFTDTQYF,TGCGCCAGCAGCCAATTCGGGACCTTCACAGATACGCAGTATTTT
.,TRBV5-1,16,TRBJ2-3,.,CASSWAGGRSSYTQYF,TGCGCCAGCAGCTGGGCCGGCGGGCGGTCCTCCTATACGCAGTATTTT
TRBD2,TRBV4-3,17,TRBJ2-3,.,CASSPSLLAGGTDTQYF,TGCGCCAGCAGCCCATCCTTACTAGCGGGAGGCACAGATACGCAGTATTTT
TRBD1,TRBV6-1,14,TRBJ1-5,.,CASSEIQGAKPQHF,TGTGCCAGCAGTGAAATACAGGGGGCCAAGCCCCAGCATTTT
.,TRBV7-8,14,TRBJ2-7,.,CASSLGRVPYEQYF,TGTGCCAGCAGCTTAGGGAGGGTACCCTACGAGCAGTACTTC
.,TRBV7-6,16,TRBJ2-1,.,CASSLEPRTAYNEQFF,TGTGCCAGCAGCTTAGAGCCCCGGACCGCTTACAATGAGCAGTTCTTC
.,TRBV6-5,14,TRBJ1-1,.,CASRISGGRTEAFF,TGTGCCAGCAGAATCTCGGGAGGGAGGACTGAAGCTTTCTTT
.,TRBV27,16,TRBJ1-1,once,CASSSDAGSIYTEAFF,TGTGCCAGCAGTTCAGACGCGGGAAGTATTTACACTGAAGCTTTCTTT
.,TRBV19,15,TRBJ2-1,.,CASSIGPGQYNEQFF,TGTGCCAGTAGTATAGGCCCCGGACAGTACAATGAGCAGTTCTTC
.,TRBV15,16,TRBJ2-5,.,CATSRGEYEGTETQYF,TGTGCCACCAGCAGAGGCGAGTACGAGGGTACGGAGACCCAGTACTTC
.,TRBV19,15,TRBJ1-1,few,CASYANAGFSAEAFF,TGTGCCAGCTACGCAAATGCAGGGTTTTCGGCTGAAGCTTTCTTT
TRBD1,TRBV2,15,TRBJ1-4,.,CASSEGRTGGRHLFF,TGTGCCAGCAGTGAAGGCCGGACAGGGGGACGACATCTTTTTTTC
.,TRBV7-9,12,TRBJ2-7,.,CASSHGGNEQYF,TGTGCCAGCAGCCATGGGGGGAACGAGCAGTACTTC
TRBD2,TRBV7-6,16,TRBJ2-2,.,CASSLGLAGSTGELFF,TGTGCCAGCAGCTTAGGACTAGCGGGCAGTACCGGGGAGCTGTTTTTT
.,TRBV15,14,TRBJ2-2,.,CATSRDLTPGELFF,TGTGCCACCAGCAGAGACCTTACACCTGGGGAGCTGTTTTTT
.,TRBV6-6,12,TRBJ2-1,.,CASSSTNNEQFF,TGTGCCAGCAGTTCCACCAACAATGAGCAGTTCTTC
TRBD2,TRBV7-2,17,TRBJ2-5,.,CASSLGVLAGAQETQYF,TGTGCCAGCAGCTTAGGAGTCTTAGCGGGAGCCCAGGAGACCCAGTACTTC
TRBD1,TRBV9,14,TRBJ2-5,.,CASSVGTVQETQYF,TGTGCCAGCAGCGTTGGGACAGTACAAGAGACCCAGTACTTC
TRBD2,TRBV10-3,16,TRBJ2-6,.,CAISGPGGPGANVLTF,TGTGCCATCAGTGGCCCGGGGGGACCTGGGGCCAACGTCCTGACTTTC
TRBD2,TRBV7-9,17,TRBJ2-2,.,CASSSWGLAGDTGELFF,TGTGCCAGCAGCTCCTGGGGACTAGCGGGAGACACCGGGGAGCTGTTTTTT
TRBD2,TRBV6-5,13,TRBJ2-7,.,CASRLAGPHEQYF,TGTGCCAGCAGACTAGCGGGACCCCACGAGCAGTACTTC
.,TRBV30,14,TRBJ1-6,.,CAWSVGARNSPLHF,TGTGCCTGGAGTGTAGGGGCGCGTAATTCACCCCTCCACTTT
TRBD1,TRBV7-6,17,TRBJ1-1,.,CASSLARGQGLNTEAFF,TGTGCCAGCAGCTTAGCCCGAGGACAGGGTTTGAACACTGAAGCTTTCTTT
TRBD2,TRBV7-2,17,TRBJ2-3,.,CASSRFLGLADTDTQYF,TGTGCCAGCAGCCGCTTTCTGGGACTAGCGGACACAGATACGCAGTATTTT
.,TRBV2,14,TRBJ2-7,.,CASSPGTQAYEQYF,TGTGCCAGTTCCCCCGGGACACAAGCCTACGAGCAGTACTTC
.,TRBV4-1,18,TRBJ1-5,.,CASSRFATGIRVDQPQHF,TGCGCCAGCAGCCGATTTGCGACAGGAATCAGGGTAGATCAGCCCCAGCATTTT
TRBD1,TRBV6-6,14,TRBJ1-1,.,CASRSRTGVTEAFF,TGTGCCAGCAGATCACGGACAGGGGTGACTGAAGCTTTCTTT
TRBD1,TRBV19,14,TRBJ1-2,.,CASRGDRAVYGYTF,TGTGCCAGTAGGGGGGACAGGGCGGTCTATGGCTACACCTTC
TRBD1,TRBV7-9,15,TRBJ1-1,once,CASSLRDRGHTEAFF,TGTGCCAGCAGCTTACGGGACAGGGGGCACACTGAAGCTTTCTTT
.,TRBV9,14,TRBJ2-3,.,CASSPRVGTDTQYF,TGTGCCAGCAGTCCTCGGGTGGGCACAGATACGCAGTATTTT